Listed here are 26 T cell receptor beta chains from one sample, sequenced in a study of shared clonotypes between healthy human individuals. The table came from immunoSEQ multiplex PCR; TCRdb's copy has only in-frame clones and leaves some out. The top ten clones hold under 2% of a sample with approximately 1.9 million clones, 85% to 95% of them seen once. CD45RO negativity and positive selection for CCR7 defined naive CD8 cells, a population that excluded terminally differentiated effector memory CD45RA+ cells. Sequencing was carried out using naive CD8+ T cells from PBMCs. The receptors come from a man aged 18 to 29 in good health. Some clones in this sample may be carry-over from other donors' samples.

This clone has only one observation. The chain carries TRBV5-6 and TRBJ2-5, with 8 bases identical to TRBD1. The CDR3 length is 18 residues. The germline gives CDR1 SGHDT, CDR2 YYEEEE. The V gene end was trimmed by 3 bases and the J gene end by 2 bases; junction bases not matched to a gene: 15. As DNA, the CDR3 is TGTGCCAGCAGCTGGGTGGGTGGGACAGGACGAAAGCAAGAGACCCAGTACTTC. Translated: CASSWVGGTGRKQETQYF.

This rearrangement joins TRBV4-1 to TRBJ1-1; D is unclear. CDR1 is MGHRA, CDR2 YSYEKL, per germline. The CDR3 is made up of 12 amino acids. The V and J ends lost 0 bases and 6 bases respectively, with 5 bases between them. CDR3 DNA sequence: TGCGCCAGCAGCCAAGATTCAGCTGAAGCTTTCTTT. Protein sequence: CASSQDSAEAFF.

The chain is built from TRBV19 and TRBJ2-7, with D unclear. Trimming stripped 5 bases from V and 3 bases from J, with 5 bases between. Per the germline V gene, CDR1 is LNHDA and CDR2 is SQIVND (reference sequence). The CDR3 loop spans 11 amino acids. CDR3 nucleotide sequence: TGTGCCAGTAGTTACAACTACGAGCAGTACTTC. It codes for CASSYNYEQYF.

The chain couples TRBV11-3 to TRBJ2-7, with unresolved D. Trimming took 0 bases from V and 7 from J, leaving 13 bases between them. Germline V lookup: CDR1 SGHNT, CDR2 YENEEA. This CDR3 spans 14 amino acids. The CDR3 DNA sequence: TGTGCCAGCAGCTTAGACGGTCCGACGGGTGAGCAGTACTTC. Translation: CASSLDGPTGEQYF.

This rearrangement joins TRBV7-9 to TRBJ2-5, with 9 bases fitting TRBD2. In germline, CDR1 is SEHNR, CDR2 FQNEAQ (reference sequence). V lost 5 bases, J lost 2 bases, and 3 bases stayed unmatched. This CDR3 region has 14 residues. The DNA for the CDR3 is TGTGCCAGCAGCGAGACTAGCGGACAAGAGACCCAGTACTTC. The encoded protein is CASSETSGQETQYF.

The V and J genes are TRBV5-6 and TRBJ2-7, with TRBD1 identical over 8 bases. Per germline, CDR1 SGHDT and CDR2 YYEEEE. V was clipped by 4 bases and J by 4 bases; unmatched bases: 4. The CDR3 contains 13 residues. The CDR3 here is CASSAGTGYEQYF. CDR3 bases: TGTGCCAGCAGCGCCGGGACAGGTTACGAGCAGTACTTC.

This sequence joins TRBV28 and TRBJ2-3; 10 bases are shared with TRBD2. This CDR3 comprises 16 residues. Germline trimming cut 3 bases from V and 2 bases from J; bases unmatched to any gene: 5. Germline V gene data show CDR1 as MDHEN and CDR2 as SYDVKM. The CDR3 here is CASSFRGLANTDTQYF. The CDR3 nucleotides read TGTGCCAGCAGTTTTAGGGGACTAGCGAACACAGATACGCAGTATTTT.

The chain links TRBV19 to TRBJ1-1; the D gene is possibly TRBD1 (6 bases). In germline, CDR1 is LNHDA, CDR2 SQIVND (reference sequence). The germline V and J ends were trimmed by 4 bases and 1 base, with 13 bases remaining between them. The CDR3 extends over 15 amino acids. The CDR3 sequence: CASSTRTARNTEAFF. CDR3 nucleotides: TGTGCCAGTAGTACCAGGACAGCCCGGAACACTGAAGCTTTCTTT. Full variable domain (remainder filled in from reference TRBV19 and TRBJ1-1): DGGITQSPKYLFRKEGQNVTLSCEQNLNHDAMYWYRQDPGQGLRLIYYSQIVNDFQKGDIAEGYSVSREKKESFPLTVTSAQKNPTAFYLCASSTRTARNTEAFFGQGTRLTVV.

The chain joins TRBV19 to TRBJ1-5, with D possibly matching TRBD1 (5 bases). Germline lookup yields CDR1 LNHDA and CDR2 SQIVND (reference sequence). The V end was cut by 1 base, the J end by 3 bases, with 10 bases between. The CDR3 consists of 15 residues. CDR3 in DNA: TGTGCCAGTAGTATAGTATCGACAGTCAATCAGCCCCAGCATTTT. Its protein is CASSIVSTVNQPQHF.

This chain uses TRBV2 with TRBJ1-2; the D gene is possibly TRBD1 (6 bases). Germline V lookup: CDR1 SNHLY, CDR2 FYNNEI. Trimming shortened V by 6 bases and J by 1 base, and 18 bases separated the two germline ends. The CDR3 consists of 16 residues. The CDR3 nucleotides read TGTGCCAGCAGCGTTGTACCAGGGGCTCTTAACTATGGCTACACCTTC. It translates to CASSVVPGALNYGYTF.

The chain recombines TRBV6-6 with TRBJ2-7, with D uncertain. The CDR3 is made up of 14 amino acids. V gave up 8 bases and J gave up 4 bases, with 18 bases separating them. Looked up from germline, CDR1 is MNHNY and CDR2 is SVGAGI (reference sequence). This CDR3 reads CASFPTEGRYEQYF. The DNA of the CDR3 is TGTGCCAGCTTTCCTACTGAAGGGCGGTACGAGCAGTACTTC.

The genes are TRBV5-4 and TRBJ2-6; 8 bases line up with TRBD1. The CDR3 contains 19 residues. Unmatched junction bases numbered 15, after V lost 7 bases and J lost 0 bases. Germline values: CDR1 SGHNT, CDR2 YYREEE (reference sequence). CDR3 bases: TGTGCCAGCTTGGGAGGACAGGGTCACATGAGCTCTGGGGCCAACGTCCTGACTTTC. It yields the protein CASLGGQGHMSSGANVLTF.

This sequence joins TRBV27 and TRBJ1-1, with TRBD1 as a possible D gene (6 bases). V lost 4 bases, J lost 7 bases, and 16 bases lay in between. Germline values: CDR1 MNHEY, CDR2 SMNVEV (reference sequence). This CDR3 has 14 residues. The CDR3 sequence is CASSSLDSLNEAFF. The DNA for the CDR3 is TGTGCCAGCAGTTCATTGGACAGTTTAAATGAAGCTTTCTTT.

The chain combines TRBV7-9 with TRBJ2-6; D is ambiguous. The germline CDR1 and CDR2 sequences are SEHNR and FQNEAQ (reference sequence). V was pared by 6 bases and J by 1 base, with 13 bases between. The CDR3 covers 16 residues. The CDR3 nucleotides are TGTGCCAGCAGTGTAGTTCCACTGTCTGGGGCCAACGTCCTGACTTTC. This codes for CASSVVPLSGANVLTF.

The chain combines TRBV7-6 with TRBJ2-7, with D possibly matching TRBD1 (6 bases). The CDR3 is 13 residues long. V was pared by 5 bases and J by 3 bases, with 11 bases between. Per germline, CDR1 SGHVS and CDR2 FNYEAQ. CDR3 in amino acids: CASSPDSHYEQYF. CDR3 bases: TGTGCCAGCAGCCCGGACAGCCACTACGAGCAGTACTTC.

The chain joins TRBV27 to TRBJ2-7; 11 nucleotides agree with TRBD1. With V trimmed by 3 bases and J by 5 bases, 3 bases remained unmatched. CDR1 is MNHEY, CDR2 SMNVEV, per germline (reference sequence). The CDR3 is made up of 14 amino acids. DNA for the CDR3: TGTGCCAGCAGTTTCGGGACAGGGGGGGACGAGCAGTACTTC. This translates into CASSFGTGGDEQYF.

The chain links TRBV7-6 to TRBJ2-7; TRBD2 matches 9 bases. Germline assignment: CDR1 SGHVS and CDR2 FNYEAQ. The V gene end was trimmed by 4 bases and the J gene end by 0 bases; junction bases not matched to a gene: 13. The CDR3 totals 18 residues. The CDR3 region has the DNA TGTGCCAGCAGCTCTTATTCTAGCGGGAAGAGGAGCTCCTACGAGCAGTACTTC. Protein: CASSSYSSGKRSSYEQYF.

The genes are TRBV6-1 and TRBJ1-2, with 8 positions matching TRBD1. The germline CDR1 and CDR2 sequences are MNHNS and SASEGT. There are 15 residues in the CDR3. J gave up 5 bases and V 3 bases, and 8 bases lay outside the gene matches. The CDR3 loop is CASSEGADRVYGYTF. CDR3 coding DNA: TGTGCCAGCAGTGAGGGGGCGGACAGGGTATATGGCTACACCTTC.

The CDR3 bases are TGTGCCAGCAGCCAAGATAAGGCCCTTACAGATACGCAGTATTTT. This gives the protein CASSQDKALTDTQYF. The chain has TRBV4-2 and TRBJ2-3; D not resolved. The CDR3 runs to 15 residues. The germline V and J ends were trimmed by 0 bases and 3 bases, with 10 bases remaining between them. Germline CDR1 reads LGHNA; CDR2 reads YNFKEQ.

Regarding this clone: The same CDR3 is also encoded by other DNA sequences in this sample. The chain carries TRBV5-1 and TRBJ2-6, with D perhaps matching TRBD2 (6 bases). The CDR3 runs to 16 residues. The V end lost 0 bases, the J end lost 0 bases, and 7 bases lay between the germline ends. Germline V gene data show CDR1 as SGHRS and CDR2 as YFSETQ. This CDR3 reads CASSLAGGSGANVLTF. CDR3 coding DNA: TGCGCCAGCAGCTTGGCCGGGGGCTCTGGGGCCAACGTCCTGACTTTC.

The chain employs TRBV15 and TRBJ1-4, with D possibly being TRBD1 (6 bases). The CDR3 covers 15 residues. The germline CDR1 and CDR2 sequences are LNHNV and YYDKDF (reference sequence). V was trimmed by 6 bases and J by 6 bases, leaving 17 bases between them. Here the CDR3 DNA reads TGTGCCACCAGGAAAAACAGGGATGGCGATGAAAAACTGTTTTTT. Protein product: CATRKNRDGDEKLFF.

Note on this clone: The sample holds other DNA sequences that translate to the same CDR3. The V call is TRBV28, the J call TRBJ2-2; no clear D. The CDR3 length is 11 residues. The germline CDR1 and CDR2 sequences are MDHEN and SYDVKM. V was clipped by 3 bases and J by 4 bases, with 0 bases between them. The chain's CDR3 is CASSFTGELFF. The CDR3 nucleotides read TGTGCCAGCAGTTTCACCGGGGAGCTGTTTTTT.

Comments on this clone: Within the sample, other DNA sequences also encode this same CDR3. The CDR3 protein is CASSFGVSYEQYF. DNA of the CDR3: TGTGCCAGCAGTTTTGGCGTGTCCTACGAGCAGTACTTC. The chain joins TRBV27 to TRBJ2-7, with D hard to call. Trimming took off 3 bases at V and 1 base at J, with 7 bases between the two ends. The CDR3 totals 13 residues. Germline V CDR1 and CDR2: MNHEY, SMNVEV (reference sequence).

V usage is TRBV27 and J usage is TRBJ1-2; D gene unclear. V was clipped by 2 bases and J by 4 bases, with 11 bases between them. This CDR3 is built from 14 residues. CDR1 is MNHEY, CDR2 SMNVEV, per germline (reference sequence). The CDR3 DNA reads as TGTGCCAGCAGTTTAACCGCCGCCGTCTATGGCTACACCTTC. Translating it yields CASSLTAAVYGYTF.

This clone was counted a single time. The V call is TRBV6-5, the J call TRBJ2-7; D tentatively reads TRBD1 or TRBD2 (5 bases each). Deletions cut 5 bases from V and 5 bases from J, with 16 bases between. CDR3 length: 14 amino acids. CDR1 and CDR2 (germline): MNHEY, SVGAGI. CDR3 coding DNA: TGTGCCAGCAGTCCCGGGACCACCCGCCACGAGCAGTACTTC. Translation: CASSPGTTRHEQYF.

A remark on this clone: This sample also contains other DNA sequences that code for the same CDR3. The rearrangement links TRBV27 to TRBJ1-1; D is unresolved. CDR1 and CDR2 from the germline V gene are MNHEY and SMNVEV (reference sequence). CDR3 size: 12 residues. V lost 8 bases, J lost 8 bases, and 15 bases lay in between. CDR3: CASSGPTSEAFF. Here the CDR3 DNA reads TGTGCCAGCTCGGGCCCAACCTCAGAAGCTTTCTTT.